This is a list of T cell receptor beta chains from one sample in a study of response to subunit inactivated influenza vaccine. TCRdb recomputed calls from the RT-PCR reads with MiXCR, one row per CDR3 protein. The table shows under 950,000 distinct CDR3 sequences, with approximately 22% occurring only once. This specimen consisted of PBMCs from blood, obtained around 5 days after vaccination. Every receptor here comes from a man aged 50-59 years who received an inactivated influenza vaccine. Each CDR3 is given with its conserved first and last residue. A D gene is named only where the DNA matches it firmly. Clone size is given for some rows only: seen once, a few or many times, or a class if the clone is expanded.

clone_size | j_call | d_call | v_call | cdr3_nt | cdr3_aa
. | TRBJ1-5 | . | TRBV20-1 | TGCAGTGCACGACAGGACGGATACAATCAGCCCCAGCATTTT | CSARQDGYNQPQHF
. | TRBJ2-1 | . | TRBV27 | TGTGCCAACAGTTTCGCTACAGGGCGCGAGCAGTTCTTC | CANSFATGREQFF
many | TRBJ2-5 | TRBD2 | TRBV5-1 | TGCGCCAGCAGCTCGGGACTAGATGGGACCCAGTACTTC | CASSSGLDGTQYF
few | TRBJ1-6 | . | TRBV7-2 | TGTGCCAGCAGCTTGAAGAGCTCCTATAATTCACCCCTCCACTTT | CASSLKSSYNSPLHF
. | TRBJ1-1 | TRBD1 | TRBV6-2/TRBV6-3 | TGTGCCAGCAGTTCCACAGGGGGCCGGGGCACTGAAGCTTTCTTT | CASSSTGGRGTEAFF
few | TRBJ2-7 | . | TRBV20-1 | TGCAGTGCTAGTGGCAGCGGACCACACTTATCCTACGAGCAGTACTTC | CSASGSGPHLSYEQYF
many | TRBJ2-2 | TRBD1 | TRBV20-1 | TGCAGTGCTAGAGATCTAGGACAGGAGAACACCGGGGAGCTGTTTTTT | CSARDLGQENTGELFF
. | TRBJ2-5 | TRBD1 | TRBV10-3 | TGTGCCATCACCCGGGACAGAAAAGAGACCCAGTACTTC | CAITRDRKETQYF
. | TRBJ1-1 | TRBD1 | TRBV27 | TGTGCCAGCAGTTTCCATGAAGGGACAGGGGGAGCTTTCTTT | CASSFHEGTGGAFF
. | TRBJ1-2 | . | TRBV9 | TGTGCCAGCAGCGTACAGGGCTATGGCTACACCTTC | CASSVQGYGYTF
. | TRBJ2-7 | . | TRBV5-1 | TGCGCCAGCAGCTTAGGTTATAACGAGCAGTACTTC | CASSLGYNEQYF
few | TRBJ1-1 | . | TRBV2 | TGTGCCAGCACCCCCCCCCTTATCACGAGGACTGAAGCTTTCTTT | CASTPPLITRTEAFF
few | TRBJ2-3 | . | TRBV4-2 | TGTGCCAGCAGCCATCCGACGGGGAGCACAGATACGCAGTATTTT | CASSHPTGSTDTQYF
. | TRBJ1-6 | . | TRBV4-1 | TGCGCCAGCAGCCAAGATGAGAGGGTGCAGCCCTATAATTCACCCCTCGACTTT | CASSQDERVQPYNSPLDF
. | TRBJ2-3 | . | TRBV9 | TGTGCCAGCAGCGCCCGGCTAAACTTCATTGAGGGCACAGATACGCAGTATTTT | CASSARLNFIEGTDTQYF